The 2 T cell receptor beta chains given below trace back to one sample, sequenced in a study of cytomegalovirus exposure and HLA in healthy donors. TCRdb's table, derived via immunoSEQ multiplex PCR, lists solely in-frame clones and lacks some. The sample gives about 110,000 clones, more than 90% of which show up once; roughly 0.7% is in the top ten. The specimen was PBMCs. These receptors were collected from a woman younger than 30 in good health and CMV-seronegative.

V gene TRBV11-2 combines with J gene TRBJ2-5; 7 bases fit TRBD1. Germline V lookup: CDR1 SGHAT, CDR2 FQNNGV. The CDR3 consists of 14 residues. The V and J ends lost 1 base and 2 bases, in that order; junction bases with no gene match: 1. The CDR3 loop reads CASSLVQGQETQYF. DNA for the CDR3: TGTGCCAGCAGCTTAGTACAGGGGCAAGAGACCCAGTACTTC.

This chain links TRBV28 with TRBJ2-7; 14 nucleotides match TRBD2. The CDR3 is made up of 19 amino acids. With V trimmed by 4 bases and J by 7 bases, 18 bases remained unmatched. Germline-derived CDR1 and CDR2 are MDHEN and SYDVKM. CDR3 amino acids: CASSSTPGRRLAGGWEQYF. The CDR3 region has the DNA TGTGCCAGCAGTTCCACGCCGGGACGGAGACTAGCGGGGGGGTGGGAGCAGTACTTC.